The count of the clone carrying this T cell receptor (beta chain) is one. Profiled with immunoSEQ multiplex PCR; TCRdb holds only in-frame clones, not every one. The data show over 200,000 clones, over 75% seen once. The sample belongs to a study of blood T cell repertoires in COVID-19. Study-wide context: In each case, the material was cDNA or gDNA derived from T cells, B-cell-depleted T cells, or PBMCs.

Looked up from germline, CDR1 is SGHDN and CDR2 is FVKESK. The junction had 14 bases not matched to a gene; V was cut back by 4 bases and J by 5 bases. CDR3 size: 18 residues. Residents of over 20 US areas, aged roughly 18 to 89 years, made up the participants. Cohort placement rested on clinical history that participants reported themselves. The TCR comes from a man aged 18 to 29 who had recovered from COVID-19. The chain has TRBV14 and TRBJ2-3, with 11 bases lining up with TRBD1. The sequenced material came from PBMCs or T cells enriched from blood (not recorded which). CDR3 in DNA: TGTGCCAGCAGCCTACATCCGCTTGGGGACAGGGGGAGAGATACGCAGTATTTT. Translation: CASSLHPLGDRGRDTQYF.